One sample yielded the 29 T cell receptor beta chains listed below, sequenced in a study of somatic mutations in cytotoxic T cells in rheumatoid arthritis. TCRdb's table, derived via immunoSEQ multiplex PCR, lists solely in-frame clones and lacks some. The sample has roughly 10,000 clones, 80% seen once. The sample taken for sequencing was CD8+ T cells sorted from blood. These receptors were collected from an adult with rheumatoid arthritis.

This chain uses TRBV7-3 with TRBJ1-1; D remains unclear. The CDR3 loop spans 14 amino acids. Trimming removed 1 base at V and 1 base at J, with 7 bases between. Germline V gene data show CDR1 as SGHTA and CDR2 as FQGTGA. The CDR3 DNA follows: TGTGCCAGCAGCTTAATGGGCACGAACACTGAAGCTTTCTTT. Protein sequence: CASSLMGTNTEAFF. Based on the CDR3 plus reference TRBV7-3 and TRBJ1-1, the full variable domain is GAGVSQTPSNKVTEKGKYVELRCDPISGHTALYWYRQSLGQGPEFLIYFQGTGAADDSGLPNDRFFAVRPEGSVSTLKIQRTERGDSAVYLCASSLMGTNTEAFFGQGTRLTVV.

The chain employs TRBV11-2 and TRBJ2-1; 8 bases are a match to TRBD2. This CDR3 has 17 residues. Germline-derived CDR1 and CDR2 are SGHAT and FQNNGV. The V segment lost 5 bases and the J segment 5 bases; nucleotides outside the gene matches: 14. The CDR3 region has the DNA TGTGCCAGCAGCCCAACACCCGGGGGGGGCTACGACAATGAGCAGTTCTTC. It encodes CASSPTPGGGYDNEQFF.

CDR3 in amino acids: CAWSVLYNEQFF. The CDR3 DNA reads as TGTGCCTGGAGTGTACTCTACAATGAGCAGTTCTTC. The rearrangement joins TRBV30 to TRBJ2-1; no firm D call. The germline V and J ends were trimmed by 0 bases and 3 bases, with 3 bases remaining between them. In germline, CDR1 is GTSNPN, CDR2 SVGIG (reference sequence). CDR3 length equals 12 residues.

This clone is large (0.1 to 1%) in the sample. This chain joins TRBV19 and TRBJ1-5, with D perhaps matching TRBD1 (6 bases). V was trimmed by 5 bases and J by 2 bases, leaving 10 bases between them. Germline V lookup: CDR1 LNHDA, CDR2 SQIVND (reference sequence). The CDR3 loop spans 14 amino acids. The CDR3 loop is CASSLQGGNQPQHF. The CDR3 DNA sequence: TGTGCCAGTAGTTTACAGGGTGGCAATCAGCCCCAGCATTTT.

The J gene is TRBJ1-4, the V gene TRBV10-3, with 7 nucleotides matching TRBD1. Germline V gives CDR1 ENHRY, CDR2 SYGVKD. The CDR3 covers 15 residues. V was pared by 3 bases and J by 5 bases, with 6 bases of the junction left unmatched. CDR3 residues: CAISDTGTVNEKLFF. The CDR3 bases are TGTGCCATCAGTGACACCGGGACAGTGAATGAAAAACTGTTTTTT.

V gene TRBV7-9 combines with J gene TRBJ1-4, with D perhaps TRBD1 (6 bases). The V gene's germline CDR1 is SEHNR and CDR2 FQNEAQ (reference sequence). V lost 10 bases and J lost 8, with 17 bases in between. This CDR3 region has 13 residues. The CDR3 is CATRGKDVEKLFF. CDR3 coding DNA: TGTGCCACCAGGGGCAAGGATGTGGAAAAACTGTTTTTT.

This clone appeared once. The V and J genes are TRBV28 and TRBJ2-3; D is ambiguous. The CDR3 is made up of 15 amino acids. Trimming pared 3 bases from V and 0 bases from J, leaving 10 bases between. The germline V gene has CDR1 MDHEN and CDR2 SYDVKM. The CDR3 region is CASSFWGSSTDTQYF. In DNA form, the CDR3 reads TGTGCCAGCAGTTTCTGGGGTTCTAGCACAGATACGCAGTATTTT.

This chain links TRBV9 with TRBJ2-1, with D uncertain. Trimming took 1 base from V and 5 from J, leaving 10 bases between them. The CDR3 runs 14 residues. The germline V gene encodes CDR1 SGDLS and CDR2 YYNGEE. CDR3 loop: CASSVFDYNNEQFF. CDR3 in DNA: TGTGCCAGCAGCGTATTTGATTATAACAATGAGCAGTTCTTC.

The V and J genes are TRBV28 and TRBJ2-7; tentative D call: TRBD1 (5 bases). The CDR3 has 15 amino acids. Deletions cut 4 bases from V and 0 bases from J, with 13 bases between. Germline V lookup: CDR1 MDHEN, CDR2 SYDVKM. The CDR3 loop reads CASSWAGYSSYEQYF. The CDR3 nucleotides are TGTGCCAGCAGTTGGGCAGGGTACAGCTCCTACGAGCAGTACTTC.

This clone is deemed medium-sized. Other DNA sequences of this sample code for an identical CDR3. The gene calls are TRBV28 and TRBJ1-2, with D unclear. The CDR3 is made up of 13 amino acids. Trimming shortened V by 2 bases and J by 2 bases, and 6 bases separated the two germline ends. The germline V gene has CDR1 MDHEN and CDR2 SYDVKM. The CDR3 protein is CASSLGGNYGYTF. The CDR3 nucleotides are TGTGCCAGCAGTTTAGGAGGGAACTATGGCTACACCTTC.

The chain carries TRBV5-6 and TRBJ2-7; D gene ambiguous. V lost 1 base and J 5 bases, leaving 7 bases between the germline ends. The CDR3 spans 12 residues. Germline assignment: CDR1 SGHDT and CDR2 YYEEEE. The CDR3 spells CASSLWVHEQYF. The CDR3 DNA reads as TGTGCCAGCAGCTTGTGGGTCCACGAGCAGTACTTC.

The DNA of the CDR3 is TGTGCCAGCAGTTACTCACTAGCGGGAGGCTACGAGCAGTACTTC. This encodes CASSYSLAGGYEQYF. The rearrangement uses TRBV6-6 and TRBJ2-7; 12 positions agree with TRBD2. The germline V gene encodes CDR1 MNHNY and CDR2 SVGAGI (reference sequence). The CDR3 length is 15 residues. Losses at the gene ends were 0 bases for V and 3 bases for J; bases not matched to a gene: 0.

The chain combines TRBV27 with TRBJ1-2; D might be TRBD1 (6 bases). Trimming cost V 0 bases and J 8 bases, with 16 bases left between them. The CDR3 has 15 residues. Germline assignment: CDR1 MNHEY and CDR2 SMNVEV (reference sequence). DNA of the CDR3: TGTGCCAGCAGTTTATCGGCGGGGGCCTTTAGAGGCTACACCTTC. Encoded protein: CASSLSAGAFRGYTF.

The chain combines TRBV7-8 with TRBJ1-2; the D is unclear. Germline CDR1 is SGHVS and CDR2 is FQNEAQ. V dropped 4 bases and J dropped 10 bases, with 16 bases sitting between them. CDR3 length equals 13 residues. The CDR3 protein is CASSSEVGFDYTF. The CDR3 DNA reads as TGTGCCAGCAGCTCCGAGGTCGGGTTCGACTACACCTTC.

This clone was seen a single time. The chain joins TRBV5-3 to TRBJ1-5; weak D call: TRBD1 (6 bases). TRBV5-3 is known as an ORF, though its function is uncertain. This CDR3 spans 15 amino acids. V lost 3 bases, J lost 7 bases, and 17 bases lay in between. As DNA, the CDR3 is TGTGCCAGAAGCTCCAGCGGGGGGGGCCGGCAGCCCCAGCATTTT. It encodes CARSSSGGGRQPQHF.

CDR3 sequence reads: CASSLLRGTDTQYF. CDR3 bases: TGTGCCAGCAGCTTGTTGAGAGGCACAGATACGCAGTATTTT. This chain joins TRBV5-4 and TRBJ2-3, with D unclear. The CDR3 has 14 amino acids. The V and J ends lost 1 base and 1 base respectively, with 7 bases between them. CDR1 is SGHNT, CDR2 YYREEE, per germline (reference sequence).

The chain joins TRBV14 to TRBJ2-3; 8 nucleotides align to TRBD2. J gave up 2 bases and V 4 bases, and 8 bases lay outside the gene matches. Germline CDR1 SGHDN, CDR2 FVKESK. The CDR3 contains 16 residues. The CDR3 here is CASSRLAGRVTDTQYF. CDR3 nucleotide sequence: TGTGCCAGCAGCCGATTAGCGGGGAGGGTCACAGATACGCAGTATTTT.

The V gene is TRBV9, the J gene TRBJ2-5, with TRBD2 matching 12 bases. Germline V gene sequence: CDR1 SGDLS, CDR2 YYNGEE. V lost 4 bases, J lost 4 bases, and 5 bases stayed unmatched. This CDR3 is 15 amino acids long. The CDR3 loop is CASSLTTSGGETQYF. The CDR3 bases are TGTGCCAGCAGCCTCACGACTAGCGGGGGAGAGACCCAGTACTTC.

This sequence joins TRBV27 and TRBJ1-2; D remains ambiguous. The V end was cut by 6 bases, the J end by 4 bases, with 27 bases between. The CDR3 runs 18 residues. From germline, CDR1 is MNHEY and CDR2 SMNVEV (reference sequence). The CDR3: CASSFSYPRDPTTYGYTF. In DNA form, the CDR3 reads TGTGCCAGCAGCTTTTCCTATCCCCGGGATCCAACTACCTATGGCTACACCTTC.

The chain carries TRBV27 and TRBJ2-7; D may be TRBD1 or TRBD2 (7 bases each). Germline lookup yields CDR1 MNHEY and CDR2 SMNVEV (reference sequence). The V end was cut by 5 bases, the J end by 3 bases, with 11 bases between. The CDR3 length is 13 residues. Written as DNA, the CDR3 is TGTGCCAGCAGTCAGGGGGGGGTCTACGAGCAGTACTTC. Translating gives CASSQGGVYEQYF.

In this sample, this clone turned up once. The J gene is TRBJ2-7, the V gene TRBV18; D gene ambiguous. Trimming cost V 6 bases and J 2 bases, with 11 bases left between them. The CDR3 is made up of 13 amino acids. Germline CDR1 and CDR2: KGHSH and LQKENI. For the CDR3, the DNA is TGTGCCAGCTCCCTTGGGTCCCCCTACGAGCAGTACTTC. Translating it yields CASSLGSPYEQYF.

This chain joins TRBV7-3 and TRBJ2-1; no clear D. The CDR3 extends over 15 amino acids. Per the germline V gene, CDR1 is SGHTA and CDR2 is FQGTGA. Deletions cut 2 bases from V and 0 bases from J, with 8 bases between. The CDR3 here is CASSLVLSSYNEQFF. In DNA, the CDR3 is TGTGCCAGCAGCTTAGTCCTGAGCTCCTACAATGAGCAGTTCTTC.

The chain carries TRBV13 and TRBJ2-7, with D tentatively TRBD1 (5 bases). Germline CDR1 is PRHDT and CDR2 is FYEKMQ (reference sequence). The CDR3 runs to 16 residues. V lost 5 bases and J lost 0, with 17 bases in between. The CDR3 DNA sequence: TGTGCCAGCAGCACCCAAGGACACGGATCCTCCTACGAGCAGTACTTC. It specifies CASSTQGHGSSYEQYF.

The rearrangement joins TRBV5-1 to TRBJ1-6; the D is unclear. The CDR3 extends over 15 amino acids. V gave up 0 bases and J gave up 8 bases, with 12 bases separating them. CDR1 and CDR2 (germline): SGHRS, YFSETQ. CDR3 DNA: TGCGCCAGCAGCTTGGCACACGGAGAAGATTCACCCCTCCACTTT. It encodes CASSLAHGEDSPLHF.

This chain links TRBV6-1 with TRBJ2-4; tentative D call: TRBD1 (6 bases). The ends were cut back, 3 bases at V and 7 bases at J, with 10 bases in the middle. The CDR3 is 13 amino acids. Germline V CDR1 and CDR2: MNHNS, SASEGT. CDR3 amino acids: CASSDQGWNIQYF. The CDR3 bases are TGTGCCAGCAGTGACCAGGGGTGGAACATTCAGTACTTC.

The gene calls are TRBV9 and TRBJ1-2; 7 bases map to TRBD1. In germline, CDR1 is SGDLS, CDR2 YYNGEE. This CDR3 has 16 amino acids. J was trimmed by 4 bases and V by 4 bases; bases with no gene match: 13. CDR3 amino acids: CASSPGTALSFYGYTF. The CDR3, as DNA: TGTGCCAGCAGCCCAGGGACAGCCCTTTCCTTCTATGGCTACACCTTC.

This chain uses TRBV12-2 with TRBJ2-1; no check of the table's D call, TRBD1, against the DNA was made. TRBV12-2 is labeled a pseudogene. The CDR3 is 20 residues long. The CDR3 nucleotides read TGTGCAAGTCGCTTCCTTAGGAGTCTCGGCGGGACAGGGGGCCGTGGTGAGCAGTTCTTC. This translates into CASRFLRSLGGTGGRGEQFF.

This chain joins TRBV5-5 and TRBJ2-1; 8 bases align to TRBD2. Germline V CDR1 and CDR2: SGHKS, YYEKEE (reference sequence). V trimming: 0 bases; J trimming: 4 bases; junction bases outside the gene matches: 6. The CDR3 contains 16 residues. DNA for the CDR3: TGTGCCAGCAGCTTGGATGTAGCGGGGTCTTACAATGAGCAGTTCTTC. The encoded protein is CASSLDVAGSYNEQFF.

This chain joins TRBV12-5 and TRBJ1-2; D might be TRBD1 (5 bases). Germline lookup yields CDR1 LGHNT and CDR2 FRNRAP. Trimming pared 1 base from V and 4 bases from J, leaving 10 bases between. The length of the CDR3 is 14 residues. CDR3 nucleotides: TGTGCTAGTGGTTTGGGGGGACCGACCTATGGCTACACCTTC. This gives the protein CASGLGGPTYGYTF.